One sample yielded the 20 T cell receptor beta chains listed below, sequenced in a study of T cell responses to AZD1222 COVID-19 vaccine listed by TCRdb under 2021. Per the publication, the time point label means: baseline before first vaccination. Libraries came from the immunoSEQ multiplex PCR assay. Sourced from immuneACCESS, this table was stored by TCRdb with only in-frame sequences that have V and J called. A share of the clones is absent; for the studies checked, an unresolved V gene accounts for under half, and the remainder has no known explanation. Within this sample are 70,000 or so clones, with roughly 84% of them counted one time only. Together, the top ten hold around 24% of the sample. Sequencing was performed on peripheral blood, taken on day 0 of AZD1222 vaccination. The receptor set was obtained from an adult in good health.

This clone was recorded once. The chain uses TRBV4-1 and TRBJ1-1; a weak D match, TRBD1 (5 bases). With 1 base removed from V and 1 base from J, the gap between germline ends came to 16 bases. The CDR3 runs 17 residues. Germline CDR1 and CDR2: MGHRA and YSYEKL. CDR3 sequence: CASSQGRWGEWNTEAFF. CDR3 bases: TGCGCCAGCAGCCAAGGTAGATGGGGGGAGTGGAACACTGAAGCTTTCTTT.

The V call is TRBV25-1, the J call TRBJ1-4; no reliable D call. Trimming removed 5 bases from V and 4 bases from J, with 11 bases in between. There are 14 residues in the CDR3. The germline V gene encodes CDR1 MGHDK and CDR2 SYGVNS. CDR3 sequence reads: CASSKDGGNEKLFF. The CDR3, as DNA: TGTGCCAGCAGTAAGGACGGAGGTAATGAAAAACTGTTTTTT.

The J gene is TRBJ1-3, the V gene TRBV30, with 12 bases fitting TRBD1. CDR3 length: 14 residues. Per the germline V gene, CDR1 is GTSNPN and CDR2 is SVGIG (reference sequence). V gave up 5 bases and J gave up 5 bases; unmatched junction bases: 4. The CDR3 DNA reads TGTGCCTGGCGGGACAGGGGGCGACGAAACACCATATATTTT. It translates to CAWRDRGRRNTIYF.

This chain connects TRBV6-5 to TRBJ2-3; D ambiguous. Trimming cost V 4 bases and J 1 base, with 6 bases left between them. This CDR3 comprises 13 residues. Germline lookup yields CDR1 MNHEY and CDR2 SVGAGI. CDR3 region: CASSSTGTDTQYF. In DNA form, the CDR3 reads TGTGCCAGCAGTTCAACAGGCACAGATACGCAGTATTTT.

The rearrangement links TRBV5-6 to TRBJ1-2, with unresolved D. V lost 4 bases, J lost 7 bases, and 20 bases lay in between. The CDR3 consists of 15 residues. Germline CDR1 is SGHDT and CDR2 is YYEEEE. CDR3 DNA sequence: TGTGCCAGCAGCCCCGGAGGAGGGAGGCCCGCTGGCTACACCTTC. It specifies CASSPGGGRPAGYTF.

This chain links TRBV30 with TRBJ2-1; TRBD1 is a possible D gene (5 bases). V was shortened by 5 bases and J by 1 base, with 15 bases between the two germline ends. The CDR3 is 15 amino acids. Germline loops: CDR1 GTSNPN, CDR2 SVGIG (reference sequence). The DNA of the CDR3 is TGTGCCTGGGGCGGACATTTAGGATCCTACAATGAGCAGTTCTTC. Protein product: CAWGGHLGSYNEQFF.

DNA of the CDR3: TGTGCCAGCAGCTTAACAGCGGGGGCCACCGGGGAGCTGTTTTTT. Its protein product is CASSLTAGATGELFF. This chain connects TRBV7-9 to TRBJ2-2, with 8 positions matching TRBD2. V gave up 2 bases and J gave up 4 bases; unmatched junction bases: 3. This CDR3 is built from 15 residues. CDR1 is SEHNR, CDR2 FQNEAQ, per germline (reference sequence). The full variable domain, completed using reference TRBV7-9 and TRBJ2-2, is DTGVSQNPRHKITKRGQNVTFRCDPISEHNRLYWYRQTLGQGPEFLTYFQNEAQLEKSRLLSDRFSAERPKGSFSTLEIQRTEQGDSAMYLCASSLTAGATGELFFGEGSRLTVL.

This chain joins TRBV12-3 or TRBV12-4 and TRBJ2-1; D unclear. The CDR3 spans 12 residues. V gave up 6 bases and J gave up 9 bases, with 12 bases separating them. CDR3 region: CASSSRGGEQFF. The CDR3 region has the DNA TGTGCCAGCAGCAGCCGCGGTGGTGAGCAGTTCTTC.

The V and J genes are TRBV11-2 and TRBJ1-6, with TRBD1 as a possible D gene (6 bases). Germline V CDR1 and CDR2: SGHAT, FQNNGV. This CDR3 is 14 amino acids long. V gave up 4 bases and J gave up 7 bases, with 11 bases separating them. The DNA of the CDR3 is TGTGCCAGCAGCTCTGGGGGCGACAATTCACCCCTCCACTTT. Translating gives CASSSGGDNSPLHF. Drawing the rest from reference TRBV11-2 and TRBJ1-6, the complete variable domain is EAGVAQSPRYKIIEKRQSVAFWCNPISGHATLYWYQQILGQGPKLLIQFQNNGVVDDSQLPKDRFSAERLKGVDSTLKIQPAKLEDSAVYLCASSSGGDNSPLHFGNGTRLTVT.

The chain employs TRBV7-2 and TRBJ1-1; TRBD1 matches at 9 bases. The germline gives CDR1 SGHTA, CDR2 FQGNSA. The CDR3 is 14 residues long. The J segment lost 5 bases and the V segment lost 3 bases, leaving 4 bases of the junction unmatched. The CDR3, as DNA: TGTGCCAGCAGCTTGTCACAGGGGGCAACTGAAGCTTTCTTT. Translating it yields CASSLSQGATEAFF.

The V and J genes are TRBV29-1 and TRBJ1-2; unclear D gene. Trimming left V 7 bases short and J 4 bases short, with 16 bases between. Per germline, CDR1 SQVTM and CDR2 ANQGSEA. This CDR3 comprises 13 residues. The CDR3 protein is CSARADPTYGYTF. The CDR3 DNA reads as TGCAGCGCCCGGGCCGACCCGACCTATGGCTACACCTTC.

The rearrangement links TRBV25-1 to TRBJ1-1, with 7 bases aligning to TRBD1. Unmatched junction bases numbered 2, after V lost 7 bases and J lost 3 bases. This CDR3 spans 12 amino acids. Germline V gives CDR1 MGHDK, CDR2 SYGVNS. In DNA form, the CDR3 reads TGTGCCAGCAAGAGGGGGCACACTGAAGCTTTCTTT. Protein sequence: CASKRGHTEAFF.

The chain employs TRBV14 and TRBJ1-2; the D gene is possibly TRBD1 (5 bases). The CDR3 extends over 14 amino acids. V dropped 4 bases and J dropped 4 bases, with 13 bases sitting between them. The germline gives CDR1 SGHDN, CDR2 FVKESK. The CDR3 nucleotides are TGTGCCAGCAGCCCCTTTGGGGGGTCCTATGGCTACACCTTC. Amino acids: CASSPFGGSYGYTF.

In this sample, this clone turned up once. The chain is built from TRBV28 and TRBJ2-1, with TRBD2 matching 11 bases. The CDR3 contains 16 residues. Germline values: CDR1 MDHEN, CDR2 SYDVKM. V dropped 8 bases and J dropped 2; count of bases not matched to a gene: 8. This CDR3 is CASDAGSGGAYNEQFF. In DNA form, the CDR3 reads TGTGCCAGCGACGCCGGTAGCGGGGGGGCCTACAATGAGCAGTTCTTC.

This chain links TRBV18 with TRBJ1-1; D unresolved. The CDR3 consists of 14 residues. CDR1 is KGHSH, CDR2 LQKENI, per germline. V lost 3 bases to trimming and J lost 1 base, with 9 bases between them. Here the CDR3 DNA reads TGTGCCAGCTCACCTCAGGCCCCGAACACTGAAGCTTTCTTT. This gives the protein CASSPQAPNTEAFF.

This clone appeared once. The rearrangement joins TRBV7-3 to TRBJ2-3, with 11 bases that match TRBD2. Losses at the gene ends were 5 bases for V and 6 bases for J; bases not matched to a gene: 7. Germline V gene sequence: CDR1 SGHTA, CDR2 FQGTGA. The CDR3 has 15 residues. Here the CDR3 reads CASSRRGLAGDTQYF. The CDR3 coding sequence is TGTGCCAGCAGCCGCCGCGGACTAGCGGGTGATACGCAGTATTTT.

The chain is built from TRBV27 and TRBJ1-2; 11 bases match TRBD1. Germline V gene lookup returns CDR1 MNHEY and CDR2 SMNVEV (reference sequence). Unmatched junction bases numbered 5, after V lost 0 bases and J lost 5 bases. This CDR3 is 16 amino acids long. The CDR3 region has the DNA TGTGCCAGCAGTTTATCGCTGGACAGGGGGCAGTATGGCTACACCTTC. Residues: CASSLSLDRGQYGYTF.

V usage is TRBV4-3 and J usage is TRBJ1-5; no firm D call. This CDR3 has 13 amino acids. Germline assignment: CDR1 LGHNA and CDR2 YSLEER. Deletions cut 0 bases from V and 3 bases from J, with 3 bases between. Here the CDR3 DNA reads TGCGCCAGCAGCCAAGATATCAATCAGCCCCAGCATTTT. Protein: CASSQDINQPQHF.

The CDR3 here is CASLPPQSPSYEQYF. The CDR3 DNA reads as TGTGCCAGTTTACCCCCACAGAGTCCCTCCTACGAGCAGTACTTC. The rearrangement joins TRBV6-4 to TRBJ2-7, with unresolved D. V lost 9 bases to trimming and J lost 0 bases, with 18 bases between them. The CDR3 extends over 15 amino acids. The germline V gene encodes CDR1 MRHNA and CDR2 SNTAGT.

The chain joins TRBV11-2 to TRBJ1-3, with D hard to call. The ends were cut back, 2 bases at V and 2 bases at J, with 7 bases in the middle. CDR1 and CDR2 (germline): SGHAT, FQNNGV. The CDR3 totals 14 residues. For the CDR3, the DNA is TGTGCCAGCAGCTTAAGGTCTCCTGGAAACACCATATATTTT. Translated: CASSLRSPGNTIYF.